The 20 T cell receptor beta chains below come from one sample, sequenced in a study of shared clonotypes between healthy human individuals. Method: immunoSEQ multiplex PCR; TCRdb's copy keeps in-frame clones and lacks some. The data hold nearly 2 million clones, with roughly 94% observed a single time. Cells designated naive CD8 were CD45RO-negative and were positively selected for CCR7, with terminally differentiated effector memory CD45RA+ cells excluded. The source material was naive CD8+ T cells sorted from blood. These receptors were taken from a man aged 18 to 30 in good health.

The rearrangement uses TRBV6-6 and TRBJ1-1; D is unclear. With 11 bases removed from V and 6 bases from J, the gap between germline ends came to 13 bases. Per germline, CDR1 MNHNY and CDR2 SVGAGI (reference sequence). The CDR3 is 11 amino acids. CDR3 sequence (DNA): TGTGCCGTTGGGGTTCTGCCTGAAGCTTTCTTT. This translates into CAVGVLPEAFF.

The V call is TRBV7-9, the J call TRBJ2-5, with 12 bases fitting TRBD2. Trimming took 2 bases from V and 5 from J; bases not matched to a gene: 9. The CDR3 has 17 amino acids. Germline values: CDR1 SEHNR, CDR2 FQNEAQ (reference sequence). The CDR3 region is CASSLPSGGASDETQYF. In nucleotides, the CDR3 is TGTGCCAGCAGCTTACCTAGCGGGGGGGCATCGGATGAGACCCAGTACTTC.

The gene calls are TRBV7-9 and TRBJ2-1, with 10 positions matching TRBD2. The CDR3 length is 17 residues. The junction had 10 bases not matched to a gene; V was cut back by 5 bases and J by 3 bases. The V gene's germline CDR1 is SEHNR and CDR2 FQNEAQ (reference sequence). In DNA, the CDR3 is TGTGCCAGCAGCCCTCAAATTGGGACTAGCGACTACAATGAGCAGTTCTTC. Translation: CASSPQIGTSDYNEQFF.

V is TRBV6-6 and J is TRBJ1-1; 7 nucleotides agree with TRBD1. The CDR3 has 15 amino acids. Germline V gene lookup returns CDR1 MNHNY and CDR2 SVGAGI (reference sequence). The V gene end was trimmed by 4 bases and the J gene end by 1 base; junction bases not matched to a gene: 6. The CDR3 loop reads CASSSTDRANTEAFF. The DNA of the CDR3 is TGTGCCAGCAGTTCGACCGACAGGGCGAACACTGAAGCTTTCTTT.

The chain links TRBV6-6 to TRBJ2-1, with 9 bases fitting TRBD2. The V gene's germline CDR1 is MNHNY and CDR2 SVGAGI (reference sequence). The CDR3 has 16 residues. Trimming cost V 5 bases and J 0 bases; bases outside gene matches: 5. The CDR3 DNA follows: TGTGCCAGCAGTCCCGAGCGGGAGGCCTCCTACAATGAGCAGTTCTTC. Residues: CASSPEREASYNEQFF.

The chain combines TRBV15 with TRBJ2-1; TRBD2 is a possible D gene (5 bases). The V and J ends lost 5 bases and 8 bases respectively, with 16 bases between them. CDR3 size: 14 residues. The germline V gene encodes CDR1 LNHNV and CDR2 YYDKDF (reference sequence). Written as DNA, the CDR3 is TGTGCCACCAGCCGGGGAAGAGGGATTGATGAGCAGTTCTTC. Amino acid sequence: CATSRGRGIDEQFF.

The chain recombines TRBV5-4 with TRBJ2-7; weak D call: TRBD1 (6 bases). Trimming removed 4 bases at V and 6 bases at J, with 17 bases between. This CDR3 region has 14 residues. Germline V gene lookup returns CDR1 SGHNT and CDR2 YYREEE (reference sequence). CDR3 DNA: TGTGCCAGCAGCACCTTGGACAGTTTCAGCGAGCAGTACTTC. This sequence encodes CASSTLDSFSEQYF.

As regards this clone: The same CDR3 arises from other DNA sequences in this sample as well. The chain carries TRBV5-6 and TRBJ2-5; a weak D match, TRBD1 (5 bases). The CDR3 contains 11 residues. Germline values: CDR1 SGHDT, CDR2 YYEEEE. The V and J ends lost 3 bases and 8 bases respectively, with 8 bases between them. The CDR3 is CASSSRETQYF. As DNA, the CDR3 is TGTGCCAGCAGCTCCAGGGAAACCCAGTACTTC.

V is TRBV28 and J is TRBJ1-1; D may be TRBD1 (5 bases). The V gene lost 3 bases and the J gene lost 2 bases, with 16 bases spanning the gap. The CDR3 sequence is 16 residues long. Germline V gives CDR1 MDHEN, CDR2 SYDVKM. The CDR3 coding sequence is TGTGCCAGCAGTTTTGAGTCCGGGGACCTCAACACTGAAGCTTTCTTT. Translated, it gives CASSFESGDLNTEAFF.

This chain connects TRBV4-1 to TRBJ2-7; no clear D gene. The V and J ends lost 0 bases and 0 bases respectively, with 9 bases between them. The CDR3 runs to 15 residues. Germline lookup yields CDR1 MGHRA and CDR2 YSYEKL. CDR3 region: CASSQDPRISYEQYF. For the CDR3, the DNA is TGCGCCAGCAGCCAAGATCCCAGGATCTCCTACGAGCAGTACTTC.

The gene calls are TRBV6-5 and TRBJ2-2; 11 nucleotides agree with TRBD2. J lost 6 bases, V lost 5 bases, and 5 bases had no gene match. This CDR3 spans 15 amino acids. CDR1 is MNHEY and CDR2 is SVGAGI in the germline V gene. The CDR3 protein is CASSGSGGAAGELFF. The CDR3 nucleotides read TGTGCCAGCAGTGGTAGCGGGGGGGCCGCCGGGGAGCTGTTTTTT.

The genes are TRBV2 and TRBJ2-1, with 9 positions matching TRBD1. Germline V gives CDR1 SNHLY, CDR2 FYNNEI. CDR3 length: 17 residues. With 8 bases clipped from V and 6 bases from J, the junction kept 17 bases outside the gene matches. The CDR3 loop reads CASASLDPGQGLNEQFF. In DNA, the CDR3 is TGTGCCAGCGCCTCACTAGACCCGGGACAGGGTCTCAATGAGCAGTTCTTC. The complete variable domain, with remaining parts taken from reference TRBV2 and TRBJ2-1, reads EPEVTQTPSHQVTQMGQEVILRCVPISNHLYFYWYRQILGQKVEFLVSFYNNEISEKSEIFDDQFSVERPDGSNFTLKIRSTKLEDSAMYFCASASLDPGQGLNEQFFGPGTRLTVL.

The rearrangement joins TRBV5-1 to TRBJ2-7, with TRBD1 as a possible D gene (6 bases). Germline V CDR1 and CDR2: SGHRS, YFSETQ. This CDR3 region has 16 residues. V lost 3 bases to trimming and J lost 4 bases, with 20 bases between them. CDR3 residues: CASSWTVVGGEYEQYF. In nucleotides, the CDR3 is TGCGCCAGCAGCTGGACAGTGGTTGGGGGAGAGTACGAGCAGTACTTC.

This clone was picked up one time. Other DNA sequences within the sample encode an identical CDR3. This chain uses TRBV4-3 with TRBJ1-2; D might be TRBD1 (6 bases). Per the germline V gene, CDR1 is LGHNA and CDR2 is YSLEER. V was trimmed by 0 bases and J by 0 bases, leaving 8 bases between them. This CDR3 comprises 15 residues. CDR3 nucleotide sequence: TGCGCCAGCAGCCAAGATAGGGGGGCTAACTATGGCTACACCTTC. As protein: CASSQDRGANYGYTF.

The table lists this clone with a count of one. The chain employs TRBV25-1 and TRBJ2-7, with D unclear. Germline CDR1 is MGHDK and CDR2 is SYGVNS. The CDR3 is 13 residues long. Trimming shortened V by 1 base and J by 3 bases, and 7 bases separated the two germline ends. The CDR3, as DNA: TGTGCCAGCAGTGAATGGAGCGACTACGAGCAGTACTTC. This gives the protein CASSEWSDYEQYF.

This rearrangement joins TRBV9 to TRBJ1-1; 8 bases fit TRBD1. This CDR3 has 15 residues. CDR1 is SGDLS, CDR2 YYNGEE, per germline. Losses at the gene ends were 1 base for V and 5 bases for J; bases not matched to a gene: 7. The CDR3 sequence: CASSVIQGAKTEAFF. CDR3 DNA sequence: TGTGCCAGCAGCGTAATTCAGGGGGCAAAAACTGAAGCTTTCTTT.

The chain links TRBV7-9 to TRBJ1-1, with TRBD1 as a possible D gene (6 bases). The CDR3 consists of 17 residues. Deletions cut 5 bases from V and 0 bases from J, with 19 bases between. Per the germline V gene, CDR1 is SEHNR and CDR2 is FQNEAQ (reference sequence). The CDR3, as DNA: TGTGCCAGCAGCCCCTTGGGGCAGGGGATACTGAACACTGAAGCTTTCTTT. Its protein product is CASSPLGQGILNTEAFF.

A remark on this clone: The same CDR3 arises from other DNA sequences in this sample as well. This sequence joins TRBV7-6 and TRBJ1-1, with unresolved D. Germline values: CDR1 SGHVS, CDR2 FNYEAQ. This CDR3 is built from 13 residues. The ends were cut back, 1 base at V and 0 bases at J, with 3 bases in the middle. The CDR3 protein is CASSLGMNTEAFF. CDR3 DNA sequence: TGTGCCAGCAGCTTAGGTATGAACACTGAAGCTTTCTTT.

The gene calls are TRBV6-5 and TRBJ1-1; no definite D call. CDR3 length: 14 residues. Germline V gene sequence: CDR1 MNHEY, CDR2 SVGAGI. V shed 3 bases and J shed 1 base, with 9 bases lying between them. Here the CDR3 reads CASSYRVWNTEAFF. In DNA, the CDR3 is TGTGCCAGCAGTTATCGGGTTTGGAACACTGAAGCTTTCTTT.

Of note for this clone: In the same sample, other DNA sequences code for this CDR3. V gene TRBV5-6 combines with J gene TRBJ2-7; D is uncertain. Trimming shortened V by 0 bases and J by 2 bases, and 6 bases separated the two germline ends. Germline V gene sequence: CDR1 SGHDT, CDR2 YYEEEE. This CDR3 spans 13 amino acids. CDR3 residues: CASSLGRAYEQYF. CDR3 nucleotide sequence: TGTGCCAGCAGCTTGGGCCGTGCCTACGAGCAGTACTTC.